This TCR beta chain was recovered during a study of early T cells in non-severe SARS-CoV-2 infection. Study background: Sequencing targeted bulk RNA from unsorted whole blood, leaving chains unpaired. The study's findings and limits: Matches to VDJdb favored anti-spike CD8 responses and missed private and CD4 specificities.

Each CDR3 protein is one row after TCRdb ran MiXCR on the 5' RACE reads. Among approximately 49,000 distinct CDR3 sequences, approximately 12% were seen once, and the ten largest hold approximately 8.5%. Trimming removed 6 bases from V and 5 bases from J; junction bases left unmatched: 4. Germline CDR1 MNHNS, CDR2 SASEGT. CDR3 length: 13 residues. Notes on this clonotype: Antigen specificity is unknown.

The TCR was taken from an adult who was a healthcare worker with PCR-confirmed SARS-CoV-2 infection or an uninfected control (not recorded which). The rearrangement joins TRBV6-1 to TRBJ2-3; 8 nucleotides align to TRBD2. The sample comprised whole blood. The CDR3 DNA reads TGTGCCAGCAGACGGGGGGGCGAAGATACGCAGTATTTT. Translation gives CASRRGGEDTQYF.